The present entry profiles one T cell receptor (beta chain) with its context. Repertoires were generated with immunoSEQ multiplex PCR, while TCRdb's copy carries only in-frame clones and drops some. Of 40,000 to 55,000 clones listed, roughly 79% were seen once; the top ten hold more than 15%. The V gene's germline CDR1 is SGDLS and CDR2 YYNGEE. The CDR3 consists of 18 residues. After removal of 4 bases from V and 0 bases from J, the junction contained 10 bases not matched to a gene. This entry belongs to a study of T cells in localized non-small cell lung cancer. The receptor comes from a man aged 40 to 70 with stage III lung adenocarcinoma. The sequencing used peripheral blood mononuclear cells, collected before any cancer treatment. The V and J genes are TRBV9 and TRBJ2-6; 7 bases agree with TRBD2. CDR3 sequence: CASSLLPAGVSGANVLTF. In DNA, the CDR3 is TGTGCCAGCAGCCTTCTTCCCGCGGGGGTCTCTGGGGCCAACGTCCTGACTTTC.